This entry lists 6 T cell receptor beta chains sequenced from one sample in a study of cytomegalovirus exposure and HLA in healthy donors. The PCR contained 60 Vbeta and 13 Jbeta primers. Some clones are missing from TCRdb's copy, which holds only in-frame ones; the method was immunoSEQ multiplex PCR. The repertoire includes about 170,000 clones, roughly 80% of them detected once, and less than 2.5% sits in the top ten. The specimen sequenced was PBMCs. These receptor sequences come from a male donor in good health and CMV-seronegative.

The chain links TRBV10-3 to TRBJ2-7; 10 positions agree with TRBD2. The CDR3 covers 18 residues. Germline CDR1 reads ENHRY; CDR2 reads SYGVKD. J gave up 3 bases and V 3 bases, and 14 bases lay outside the gene matches. For the CDR3, the DNA is TGTGCCATCAGTGACGAGGGAAGGACTAGCGGAGCATTCTACGAGCAGTACTTC. This codes for CAISDEGRTSGAFYEQYF.

The V call is TRBV7-8, the J call TRBJ1-1; 8 bases are a match to TRBD1. From germline, CDR1 is SGHVS and CDR2 FQNEAQ. J gave up 4 bases and V 5 bases, and 6 bases lay outside the gene matches. The CDR3 has 14 residues. The CDR3 nucleotides are TGTGCCAGCAGCCTCGGACAGGGCGTCACTGAAGCTTTCTTT. It is translated as CASSLGQGVTEAFF.

With respect to this clone: Compared with germline, one end of the junction differs, possibly owing to a read error. This chain links TRBV18 with TRBJ1-1; no definite D call. Germline CDR1 reads KGHSH; CDR2 reads LQKENI. The CDR3 contains 13 residues. CDR3 in amino acids: CASAPRYSTEAFF. CDR3 sequence (DNA): TGTGCCAGCGCACCCCGTTACAGCACTGAAGCTTTCTTT. The entire variable domain, with the rest obtained from reference TRBV18 and TRBJ1-1, is as follows: NAGVMQNPRHLVRRRGQEARLRCSPMKGHSHVYWYRQLPEEGLKFMVYLQKENIIDESGMPKERFSAEFPKEGPSILRIQQVVRGDSAAYFCASAPRYSTEAFFGQGTRLTVV.

This chain uses TRBV5-5 with TRBJ2-5, with D uncertain. This CDR3 region has 11 residues. The germline V gene has CDR1 SGHKS and CDR2 YYEKEE (reference sequence). V was shortened by 4 bases and J by 3 bases, with 4 bases between the two germline ends. The CDR3 DNA reads TGTGCCAGCAGCCCCGAAGAGACCCAGTACTTC. It translates to CASSPEETQYF.

V and J are TRBV9 and TRBJ1-4; 9 bases agree with TRBD1. This CDR3 comprises 15 residues. V lost 3 bases and J lost 8; bases outside the gene matches: 8. Germline V lookup: CDR1 SGDLS, CDR2 YYNGEE. This CDR3 is CASSARQGVDEKLFF. The DNA of the CDR3 is TGTGCCAGCAGCGCTCGACAGGGGGTTGACGAAAAACTGTTTTTT.

This chain connects TRBV7-6 to TRBJ2-1, with 7 bases lining up with TRBD1. Trimming took 1 base from V and 5 from J; bases not matched to a gene: 5. The CDR3 sequence is 15 residues long. Looked up from germline, CDR1 is SGHVS and CDR2 is FNYEAQ. For the CDR3, the DNA is TGTGCCAGCAGCTTAGTGGGGACAGCGAACAATGAGCAGTTCTTC. This encodes CASSLVGTANNEQFF.